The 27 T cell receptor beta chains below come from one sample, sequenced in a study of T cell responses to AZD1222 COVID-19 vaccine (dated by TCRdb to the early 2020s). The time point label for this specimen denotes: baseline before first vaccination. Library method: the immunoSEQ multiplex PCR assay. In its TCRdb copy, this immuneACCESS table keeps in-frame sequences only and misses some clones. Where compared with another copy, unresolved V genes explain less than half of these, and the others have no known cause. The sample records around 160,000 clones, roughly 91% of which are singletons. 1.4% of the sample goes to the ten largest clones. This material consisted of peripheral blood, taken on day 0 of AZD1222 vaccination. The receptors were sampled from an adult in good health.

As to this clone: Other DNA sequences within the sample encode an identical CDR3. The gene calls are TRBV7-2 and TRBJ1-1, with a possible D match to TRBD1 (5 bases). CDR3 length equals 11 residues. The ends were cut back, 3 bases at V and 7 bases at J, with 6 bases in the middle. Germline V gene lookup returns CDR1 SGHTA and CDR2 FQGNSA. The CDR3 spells CASSLGGEAFF. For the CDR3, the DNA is TGTGCCAGCAGCTTGGGGGGTGAAGCTTTCTTT.

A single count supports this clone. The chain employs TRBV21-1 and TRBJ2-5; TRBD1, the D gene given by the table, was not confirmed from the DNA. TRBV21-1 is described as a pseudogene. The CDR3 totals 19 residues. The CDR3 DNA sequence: TGTGCCAGCAGCAAAGGTGGAGACAGGGAACAGCGGCAGCAAGAGACCCAGTACTTC. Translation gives CASSKGGDREQRQQETQYF.

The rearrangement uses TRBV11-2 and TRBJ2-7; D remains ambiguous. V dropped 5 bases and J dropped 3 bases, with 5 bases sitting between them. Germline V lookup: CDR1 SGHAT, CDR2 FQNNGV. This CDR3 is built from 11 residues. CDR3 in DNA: TGTGCCAGCAGCCCGAGCTACGAGCAGTACTTC. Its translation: CASSPSYEQYF.

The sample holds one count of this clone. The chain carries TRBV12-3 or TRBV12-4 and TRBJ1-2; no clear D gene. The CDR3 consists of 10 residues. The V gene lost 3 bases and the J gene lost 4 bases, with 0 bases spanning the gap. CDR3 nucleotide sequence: TGTGCCAGCAGTTTCTATGGCTACACCTTC. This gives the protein CASSFYGYTF.

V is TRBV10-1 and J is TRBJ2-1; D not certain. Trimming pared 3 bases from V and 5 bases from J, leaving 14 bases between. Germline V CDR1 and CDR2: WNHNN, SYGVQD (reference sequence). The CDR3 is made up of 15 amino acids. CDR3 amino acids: CASSDRATPNNEQFF. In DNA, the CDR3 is TGCGCCAGCAGTGATCGGGCGACTCCAAACAATGAGCAGTTCTTC.

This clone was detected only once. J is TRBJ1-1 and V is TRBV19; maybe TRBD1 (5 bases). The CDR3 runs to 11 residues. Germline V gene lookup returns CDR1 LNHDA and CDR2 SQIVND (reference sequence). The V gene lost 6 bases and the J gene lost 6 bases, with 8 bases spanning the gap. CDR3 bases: TGTGCCAGTAGCCGACAGCCTGAAGCTTTCTTT. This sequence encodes CASSRQPEAFF.

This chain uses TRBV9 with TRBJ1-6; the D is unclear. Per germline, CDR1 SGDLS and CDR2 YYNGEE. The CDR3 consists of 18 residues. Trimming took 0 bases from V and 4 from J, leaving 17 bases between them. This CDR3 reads CASSVGGLGETYNSPLHF. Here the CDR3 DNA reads TGTGCCAGCAGCGTAGGAGGGTTGGGAGAGACTTATAATTCACCCCTCCACTTT.

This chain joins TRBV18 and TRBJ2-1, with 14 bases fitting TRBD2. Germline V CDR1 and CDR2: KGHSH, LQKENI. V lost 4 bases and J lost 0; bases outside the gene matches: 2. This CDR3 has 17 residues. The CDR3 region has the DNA TGTGCCAGCTCACGGACTAGCGGGGGGACCTCCTACAATGAGCAGTTCTTC. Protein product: CASSRTSGGTSYNEQFF. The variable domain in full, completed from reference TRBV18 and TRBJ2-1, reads NAGVMQNPRHLVRRRGQEARLRCSPMKGHSHVYWYRQLPEEGLKFMVYLQKENIIDESGMPKERFSAEFPKEGPSILRIQQVVRGDSAAYFCASSRTSGGTSYNEQFFGPGTRLTVL.

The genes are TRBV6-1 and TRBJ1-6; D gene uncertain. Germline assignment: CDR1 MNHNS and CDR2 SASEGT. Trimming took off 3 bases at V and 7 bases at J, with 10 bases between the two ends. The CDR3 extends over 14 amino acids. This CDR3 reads CASSERVSNSPLHF. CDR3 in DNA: TGTGCCAGCAGTGAGCGGGTCAGCAATTCACCCCTCCACTTT.

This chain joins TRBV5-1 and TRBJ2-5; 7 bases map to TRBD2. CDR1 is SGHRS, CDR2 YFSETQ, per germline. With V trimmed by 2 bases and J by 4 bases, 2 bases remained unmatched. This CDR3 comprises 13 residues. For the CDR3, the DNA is TGCGCCAGCAGCTTAATAGCGGGAGAGACCCAGTACTTC. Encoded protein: CASSLIAGETQYF.

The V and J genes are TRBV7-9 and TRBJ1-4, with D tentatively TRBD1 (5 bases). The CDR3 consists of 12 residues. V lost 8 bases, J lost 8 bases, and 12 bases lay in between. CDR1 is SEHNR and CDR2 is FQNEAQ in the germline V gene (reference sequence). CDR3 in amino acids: CASGPWGEKLFF. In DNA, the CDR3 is TGTGCCAGCGGTCCTTGGGGGGAAAAACTGTTTTTT. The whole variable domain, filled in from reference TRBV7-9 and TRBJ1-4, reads DTGVSQNPRHKITKRGQNVTFRCDPISEHNRLYWYRQTLGQGPEFLTYFQNEAQLEKSRLLSDRFSAERPKGSFSTLEIQRTEQGDSAMYLCASGPWGEKLFFGSGTQLSVL.

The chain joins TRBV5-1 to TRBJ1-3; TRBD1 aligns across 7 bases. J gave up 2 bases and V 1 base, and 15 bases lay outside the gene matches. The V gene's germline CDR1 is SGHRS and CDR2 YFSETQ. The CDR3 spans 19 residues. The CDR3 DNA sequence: TGCGCCAGCAGCTTGTACTCGATGTCCAGGGACAGACCTGGAAACACCATATATTTT. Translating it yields CASSLYSMSRDRPGNTIYF.

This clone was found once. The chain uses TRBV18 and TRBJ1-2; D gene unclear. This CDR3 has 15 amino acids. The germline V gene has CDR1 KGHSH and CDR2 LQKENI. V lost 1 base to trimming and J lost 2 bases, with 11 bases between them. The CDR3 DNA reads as TGTGCCAGCTCACCACAGGCCGAAATAAACTATGGCTACACCTTC. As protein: CASSPQAEINYGYTF.

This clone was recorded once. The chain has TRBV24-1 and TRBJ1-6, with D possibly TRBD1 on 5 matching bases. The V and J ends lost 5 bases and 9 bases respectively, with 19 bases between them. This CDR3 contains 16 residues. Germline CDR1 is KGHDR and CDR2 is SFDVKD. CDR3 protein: CATSVAPREGTSPLHF. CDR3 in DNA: TGTGCCACCAGTGTCGCACCTAGGGAGGGGACTTCACCCCTCCACTTT.

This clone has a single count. DNA of the CDR3: TGTGCAAGCGGGGGACAGGGGGCCTCTGAAGCTTTCTTT. It translates to CASGGQGASEAFF. This chain links TRBV12-3 or TRBV12-4 with TRBJ1-1; 12 bases fit TRBD1. The CDR3 length is 13 residues.

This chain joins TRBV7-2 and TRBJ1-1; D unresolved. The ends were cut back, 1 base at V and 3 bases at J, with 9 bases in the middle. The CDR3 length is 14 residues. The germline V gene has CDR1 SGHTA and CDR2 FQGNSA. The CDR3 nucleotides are TGTGCCAGCAGCTTAGTGTCAACCCACACTGAAGCTTTCTTT. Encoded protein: CASSLVSTHTEAFF.

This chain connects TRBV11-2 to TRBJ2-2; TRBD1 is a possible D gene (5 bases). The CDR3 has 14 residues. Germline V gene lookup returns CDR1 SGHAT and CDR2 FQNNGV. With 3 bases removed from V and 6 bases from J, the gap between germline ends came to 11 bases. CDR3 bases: TGTGCCAGCAGCTTTAGGGCAGGGTCCGGGGAGCTGTTTTTT. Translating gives CASSFRAGSGELFF.

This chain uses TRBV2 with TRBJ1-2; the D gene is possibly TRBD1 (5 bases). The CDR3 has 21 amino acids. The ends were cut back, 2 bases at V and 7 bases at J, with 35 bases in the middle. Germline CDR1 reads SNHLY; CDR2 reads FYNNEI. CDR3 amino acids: CASSEFGGDGLGQGLSRGYTF. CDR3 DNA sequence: TGTGCCAGCAGTGAATTTGGGGGGGACGGGCTTGGGCAGGGTTTATCTCGTGGCTACACCTTC.

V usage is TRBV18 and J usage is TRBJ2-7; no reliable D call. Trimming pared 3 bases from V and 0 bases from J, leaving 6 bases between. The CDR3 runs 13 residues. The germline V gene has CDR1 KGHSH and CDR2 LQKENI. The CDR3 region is CASSPVHSYEQYF. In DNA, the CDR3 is TGTGCCAGCTCACCTGTGCACTCCTACGAGCAGTACTTC.

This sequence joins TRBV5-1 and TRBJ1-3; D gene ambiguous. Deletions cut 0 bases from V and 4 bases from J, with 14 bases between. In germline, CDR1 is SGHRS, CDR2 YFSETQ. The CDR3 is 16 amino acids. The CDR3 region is CASSLGTRASGNTIYF. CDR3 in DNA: TGCGCCAGCAGCTTGGGGACTCGGGCATCCGGAAACACCATATATTTT.

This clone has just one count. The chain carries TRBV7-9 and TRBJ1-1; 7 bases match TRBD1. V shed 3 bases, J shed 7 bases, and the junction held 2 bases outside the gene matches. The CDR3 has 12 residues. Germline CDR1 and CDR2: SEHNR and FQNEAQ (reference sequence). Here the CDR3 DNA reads TGTGCCAGCAGCTTCGACAGGGTTGAAGCTTTCTTT. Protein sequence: CASSFDRVEAFF. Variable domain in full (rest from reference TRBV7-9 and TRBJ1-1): DTGVSQNPRHKITKRGQNVTFRCDPISEHNRLYWYRQTLGQGPEFLTYFQNEAQLEKSRLLSDRFSAERPKGSFSTLEIQRTEQGDSAMYLCASSFDRVEAFFGQGTRLTVV.

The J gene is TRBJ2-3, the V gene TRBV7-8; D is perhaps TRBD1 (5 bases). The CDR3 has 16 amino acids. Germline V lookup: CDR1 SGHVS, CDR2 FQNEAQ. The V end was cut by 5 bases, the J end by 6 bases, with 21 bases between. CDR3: CASSQGTKPSADTQYF. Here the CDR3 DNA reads TGTGCCAGCAGCCAGGGCACTAAACCCTCAGCGGATACGCAGTATTTT. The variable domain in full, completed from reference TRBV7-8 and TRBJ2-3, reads GAGVSQSPRYKVAKRGQDVALRCDPISGHVSLFWYQQALGQGPEFLTYFQNEAQLDKSGLPSDRFFAERPEGSVSTLKIQRTQQEDSAVYLCASSQGTKPSADTQYFGPGTRLTVL.

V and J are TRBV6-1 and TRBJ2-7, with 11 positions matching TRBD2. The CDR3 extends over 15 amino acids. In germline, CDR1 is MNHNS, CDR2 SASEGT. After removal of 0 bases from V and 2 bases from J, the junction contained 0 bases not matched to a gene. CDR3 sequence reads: CASSEASGGAYEQYF. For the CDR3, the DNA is TGTGCCAGCAGTGAAGCTAGCGGGGGGGCCTACGAGCAGTACTTC.

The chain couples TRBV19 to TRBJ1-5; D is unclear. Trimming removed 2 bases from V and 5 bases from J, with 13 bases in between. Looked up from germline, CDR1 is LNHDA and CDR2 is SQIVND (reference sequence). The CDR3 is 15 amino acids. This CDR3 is CASSIPRTQDQPQHF. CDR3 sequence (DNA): TGTGCCAGTAGTATACCCCGGACCCAGGATCAGCCCCAGCATTTT.

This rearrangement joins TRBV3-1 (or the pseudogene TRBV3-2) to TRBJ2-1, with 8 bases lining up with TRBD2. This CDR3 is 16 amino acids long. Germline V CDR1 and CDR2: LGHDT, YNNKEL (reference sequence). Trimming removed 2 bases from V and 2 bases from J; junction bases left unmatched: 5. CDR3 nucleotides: TGTGCCAGCAGCCAATCCGGGACTAGGCCCTACAATGAGCAGTTCTTC. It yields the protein CASSQSGTRPYNEQFF.

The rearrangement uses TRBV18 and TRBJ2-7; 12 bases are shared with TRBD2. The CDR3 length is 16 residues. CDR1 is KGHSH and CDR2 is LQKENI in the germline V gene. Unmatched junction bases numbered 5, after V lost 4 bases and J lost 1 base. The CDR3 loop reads CASSRSGTSGSYEQYF. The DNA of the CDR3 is TGTGCCAGCTCACGGTCCGGGACTAGCGGGTCCTACGAGCAGTACTTC.

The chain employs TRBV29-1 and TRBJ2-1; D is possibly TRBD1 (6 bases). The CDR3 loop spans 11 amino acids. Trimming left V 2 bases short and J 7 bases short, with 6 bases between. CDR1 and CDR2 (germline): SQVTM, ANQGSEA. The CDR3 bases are TGCAGCGTTGAACAGGGGAATGAGCAGTTCTTC. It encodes CSVEQGNEQFF.